The T cell receptor (beta chain) under discussion was sequenced for a study of Tregs in tolerant kidney transplant recipients. Notes on the study in general: Validation in larger populations is needed because few patients were studied. The most relevant donor-specific Treg TCRbeta repertoire apparently came from expansion with activated donor B cells. Biological reproducibility was not directly addressed in this study.

This CDR3 is 16 amino acids long. CDR1 PRHDT and CDR2 FYEKMQ come from the germline V gene (reference sequence). Trimming took 2 bases from V and 4 from J; bases not matched to a gene: 6. Using immunoSEQ multiplex PCR, the repertoire was profiled, and TCRdb retains in-frame clones only, with some absent. The table records 81,000 or so clones, 91% of them present only once. Worth noting for this clone: Its antigen is not known.

Mixed chimerism was transient after nonmyeloablative marrow transplants from related graft donors. This specimen consisted of CD4+ T cells from blood (PBMCs), obtained 24 months after the transplant. The clonotype originates from a human patient who received a combined kidney and bone marrow transplant. Some T cells could come from the graft donor. V usage is TRBV13 and J usage is TRBJ2-5; TRBD2 matches at 11 bases. The CDR3 DNA is TGTGCCAGCAGCTTAAGGTCGACTAGCGGGGCAGAGACCCAGTACTTC. Protein: CASSLRSTSGAETQYF.